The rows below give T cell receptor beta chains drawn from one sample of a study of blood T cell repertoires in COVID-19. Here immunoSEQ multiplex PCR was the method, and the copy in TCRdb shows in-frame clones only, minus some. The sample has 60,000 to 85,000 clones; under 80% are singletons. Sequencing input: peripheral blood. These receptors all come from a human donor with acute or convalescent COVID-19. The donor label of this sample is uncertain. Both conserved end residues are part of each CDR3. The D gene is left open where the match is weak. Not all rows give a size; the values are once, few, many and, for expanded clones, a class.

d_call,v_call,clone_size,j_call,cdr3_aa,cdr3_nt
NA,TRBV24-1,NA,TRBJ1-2,CATSEAWSGSGYTF,TGTGCCACCAGTGAAGCCTGGTCAGGATCTGGCTACACCTTC
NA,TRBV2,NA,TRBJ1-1,CASTGGVEAFF,TGTGCCAGCACCGGGGGGGTTGAAGCTTTCTTT
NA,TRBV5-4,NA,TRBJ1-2,CASSFEGDYGYTF,TGTGCCAGCAGCTTTGAGGGTGACTATGGCTACACCTTC
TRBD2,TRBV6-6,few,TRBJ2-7,CASSPTSGISNEQYF,TGTGCCAGCAGCCCGACTAGCGGGATCAGCAACGAGCAGTACTTC
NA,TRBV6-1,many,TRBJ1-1,CASSEIVDSRAFF,TGTGCCAGCAGTGAAATTGTAGACAGCAGAGCTTTCTTT
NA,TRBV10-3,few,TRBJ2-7,CASRRDSPWNEQYF,TGTGCCAGCCGCCGGGACTCCCCTTGGAACGAGCAGTACTTC
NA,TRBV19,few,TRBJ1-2,CASTLTHANYGYTF,TGTGCCAGTACTCTTACTCATGCGAACTATGGCTACACCTTC
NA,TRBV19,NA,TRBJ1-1,CASTTSIGRKNTEAFF,TGTGCCAGTACCACGTCAATTGGGAGAAAAAACACTGAAGCTTTCTTT
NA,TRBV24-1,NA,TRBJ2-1,CATSDSRRTARNEQFF,TGTGCCACCAGTGATTCACGTCGTACAGCAAGGAATGAGCAGTTCTTC
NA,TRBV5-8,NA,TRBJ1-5,CASSFGGQPQHF,TGTGCCAGCAGCTTCGGGGGTCAGCCCCAGCATTTT
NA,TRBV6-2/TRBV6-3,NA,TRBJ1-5,CASTYGGRPNQPQHF,TGTGCCAGCACTTATGGGGGCAGACCTAATCAGCCCCAGCATTTT
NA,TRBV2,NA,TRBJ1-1,CASRGGASVLDTEAFF,TGTGCCAGCAGGGGGGGGGCCTCGGTCCTGGACACTGAAGCTTTCTTT
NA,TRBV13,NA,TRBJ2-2,CASSPHHSGKNTGELFF,TGTGCCAGCAGCCCCCACCACAGCGGAAAGAACACCGGGGAGCTGTTTTTT
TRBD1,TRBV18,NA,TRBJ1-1,CASSPGWDRNTEAFF,TGTGCCAGCTCACCAGGTTGGGACAGAAACACTGAAGCTTTCTTT
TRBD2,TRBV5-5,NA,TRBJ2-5,CASSWQRGRQADQYF,TGTGCCAGCAGCTGGCAGCGGGGGCGACAGGCGGACCAGTACTTC
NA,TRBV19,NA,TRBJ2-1,CASSKPGSNNEQFF,TGTGCCAGTAGTAAACCAGGGTCTAACAATGAGCAGTTCTTC
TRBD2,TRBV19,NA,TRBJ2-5,CASSRDRLAGGSRETQYF,TGTGCCAGTAGTAGAGACCGACTAGCGGGAGGGAGTCGAGAGACCCAGTACTTC
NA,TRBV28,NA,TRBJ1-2,CASRPDSNLYGYTF,TGTGCCAGCAGACCCGACAGCAACCTCTATGGCTACACCTTC
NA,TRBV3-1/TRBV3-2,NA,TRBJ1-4,CASSQDPGQWEKLFF,TGTGCCAGCAGCCAAGACCCGGGACAATGGGAAAAACTGTTTTTT
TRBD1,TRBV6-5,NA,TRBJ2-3,CASRLLGQGSDTQYF,TGTGCCAGCAGATTACTGGGACAGGGGAGCGATACGCAGTATTTT
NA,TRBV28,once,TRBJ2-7,CASSWPSREQYF,TGTGCCAGCAGCTGGCCCTCTCGCGAGCAGTACTTC
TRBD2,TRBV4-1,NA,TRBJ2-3,CASSQRLAGSDTQYF,TGCGCCAGCAGCCAAAGACTAGCGGGGTCCGATACGCAGTATTTT
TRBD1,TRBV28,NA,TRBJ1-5,CASSPQTGGNQPQHF,TGTGCCAGCAGCCCACAGACAGGGGGCAATCAGCCCCAGCATTTT
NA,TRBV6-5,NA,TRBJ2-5,CASSYSRLQETQYF,TGTGCCAGCAGTTACTCCCGACTCCAAGAGACCCAGTACTTC
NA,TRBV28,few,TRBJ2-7,CASNPPPPGGLYEQYF,TGTGCCAGCAACCCTCCACCGCCGGGGGGCCTTTACGAGCAGTACTTC
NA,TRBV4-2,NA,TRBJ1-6,CASSQGGRPGDSPLHF,TGTGCCAGCAGCCAAGGGGGTCGACCCGGGGATTCACCCCTCCACTTT
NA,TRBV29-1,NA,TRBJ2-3,CSVRGGPDTQYF,TGCAGCGTTAGGGGGGGCCCAGATACGCAGTATTTT
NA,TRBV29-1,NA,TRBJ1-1,CSVEALPTAANTEAFF,TGCAGCGTTGAAGCCCTCCCGACAGCCGCTAACACTGAAGCTTTCTTT
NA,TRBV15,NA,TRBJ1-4,CATSGTLGGGGEKLFF,TGTGCCACCAGCGGAACCTTAGGGGGAGGGGGTGAAAAACTGTTTTTT
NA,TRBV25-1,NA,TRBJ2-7,CASSDMYEQYF,TGTGCCAGCAGTGATATGTACGAGCAGTACTTC
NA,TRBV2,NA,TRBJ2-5,CATKSARETQYF,TGTGCCACCAAGTCAGCGCGGGAGACCCAGTACTTC
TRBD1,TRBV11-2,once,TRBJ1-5,CASSSGQGIEQPQHF,TGTGCCAGCAGTTCGGGACAGGGGATTGAGCAGCCCCAGCATTTT
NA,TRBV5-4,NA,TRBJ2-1,CASSPGGVSNEQFF,TGTGCCAGCAGTCCCGGGGGAGTTAGCAATGAGCAGTTCTTC
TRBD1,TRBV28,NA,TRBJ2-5,CASSSPATGEETQYF,TGTGCCAGCAGCTCTCCTGCTACAGGGGAAGAGACCCAGTACTTC
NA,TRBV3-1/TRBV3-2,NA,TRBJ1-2,CASSQALLRGYTF,TGTGCCAGCAGCCAGGCCCTATTGCGGGGCTACACCTTC
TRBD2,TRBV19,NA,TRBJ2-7,CASRRGGPSSYEQYF,TGTGCCAGTAGGCGGGGGGGGCCCTCCTCCTACGAGCAGTACTTC
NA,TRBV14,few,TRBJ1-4,CASSQDSGATNEKLFF,TGTGCCAGCAGCCAAGATTCGGGTGCAACTAATGAAAAACTGTTTTTT
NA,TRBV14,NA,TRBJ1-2,CASSQNGRFGYGYTF,TGTGCCAGCAGCCAAAACGGGAGGTTCGGCTATGGCTACACCTTC
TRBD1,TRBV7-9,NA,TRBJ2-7,CASSFNPRQGAYEQYF,TGTGCCAGCAGCTTCAACCCCAGACAGGGGGCCTACGAGCAGTACTTC
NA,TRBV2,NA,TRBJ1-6,CASSAGGPGSPLHF,TGTGCCAGCAGTGCCGGGGGGCCCGGATCACCCCTCCACTTT
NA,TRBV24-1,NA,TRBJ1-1,CATSDGGLTEAFF,TGTGCCACCAGTGATGGGGGACTGACTGAAGCTTTCTTT
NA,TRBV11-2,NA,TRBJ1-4,CASSPTGGGSFEKLFF,TGTGCCAGCAGTCCCACCGGGGGGGGGTCCTTTGAAAAACTGTTTTTT
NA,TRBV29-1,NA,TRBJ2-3,CSVEDRLDISYF,TGCAGCGTTGAAGATCGACTAGATATATCGTATTTT
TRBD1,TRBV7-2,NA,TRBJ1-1,CASSLNLLRGRTEAFF,TGTGCCAGCAGCTTGAACCTTCTAAGGGGGCGGACTGAAGCTTTCTTT
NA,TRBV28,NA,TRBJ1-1,CASSRGQMLNTEAFF,TGTGCCAGCAGCAGAGGACAAATGCTAAACACTGAAGCTTTCTTT
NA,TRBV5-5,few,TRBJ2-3,CASSPHTDTQYF,TGTGCCAGCAGCCCCCACACAGATACGCAGTATTTT
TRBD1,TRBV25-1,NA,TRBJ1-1,CASSAGQLNTEAFF,TGTGCCAGCAGTGCGGGACAGTTGAACACTGAAGCTTTCTTT
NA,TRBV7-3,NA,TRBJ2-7,CASSEGKVGEQYF,TGTGCCAGCTCGGAGGGAAAGGTTGGAGAGCAGTACTTC
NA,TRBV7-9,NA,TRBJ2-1,CASSSDTSHNEQFF,TGTGCCAGCAGCTCCGACACCTCCCACAATGAGCAGTTCTTC
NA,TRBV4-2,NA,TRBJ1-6,CASSRTGTDNSPLHF,TGTGCCAGCAGCCGTACAGGGACCGATAATTCACCCCTCCACTTT
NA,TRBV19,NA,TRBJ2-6,CASSITAAGANVLTF,TGTGCCAGTAGTATTACCGCAGCTGGGGCCAACGTCCTGACTTTC
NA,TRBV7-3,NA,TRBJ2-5,CASSLGDSGGDQYF,TGTGCCAGCAGCTTAGGGGACTCCGGAGGGGACCAGTACTTC
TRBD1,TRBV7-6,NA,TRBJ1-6,CASSLVAGGYSPLHF,TGTGCCAGCAGCTTAGTTGCAGGGGGCTATTCACCCCTCCACTTT